These 7 T cell receptor beta chains share one sample of origin, sequenced in a study of blood T cell repertoires in COVID-19. The data were produced by immunoSEQ multiplex PCR, yet TCRdb's version contains in-frame clones alone and is incomplete. The sample records approximately 400,000 clones, 87% being singletons. The sample comprised PBMCs or T cells enriched from blood (not recorded which). Source of these receptors: a man aged 25 to 40 who had recovered from COVID-19.

The CDR3: CASSPTGGETQYF. As DNA, the CDR3 is TGTGCCAGCAGTCCGACAGGGGGAGAGACCCAGTACTTC. J is TRBJ2-5 and V is TRBV12-3 or TRBV12-4; TRBD1 agrees at 9 bases. With 5 bases clipped from V and 4 bases from J, the junction kept 2 bases outside the gene matches. The length of the CDR3 is 13 residues.

V usage is TRBV9 and J usage is TRBJ2-3; the match to TRBD1 covers 9 bases. In germline, CDR1 is SGDLS, CDR2 YYNGEE. The V gene end was trimmed by 2 bases and the J gene end by 3 bases; junction bases not matched to a gene: 7. This CDR3 is built from 16 residues. The CDR3 sequence is CASSVRAGTGTDTQYF. CDR3 nucleotide sequence: TGTGCCAGCAGCGTTAGGGCCGGGACAGGGACAGATACGCAGTATTTT.

This clone was recorded only once. This rearrangement joins TRBV5-1 to TRBJ2-7; D remains ambiguous. CDR3 length: 13 amino acids. The germline gives CDR1 SGHRS, CDR2 YFSETQ. Trimming removed 0 bases from V and 4 bases from J, with 8 bases in between. The CDR3 bases are TGCGCCAGCAGCTTGGGGCACAGTTACGAGCAGTACTTC. Protein sequence: CASSLGHSYEQYF.

The chain has TRBV2 and TRBJ2-7, with D possibly TRBD2 on 6 matching bases. CDR3 length equals 13 residues. Germline CDR1 SNHLY, CDR2 FYNNEI. The germline V and J ends were trimmed by 6 bases and 6 bases, with 15 bases remaining between them. DNA of the CDR3: TGTGCCAGCAGCCGGGACTCCTCTATCGAGCAGTACTTC. As protein: CASSRDSSIEQYF.

The genes are TRBV9 and TRBJ2-3; no clear D gene. CDR3 size: 16 residues. Germline V gives CDR1 SGDLS, CDR2 YYNGEE. V was pared by 5 bases and J by 0 bases, with 16 bases between. In DNA form, the CDR3 reads TGTGCCAGCAGTCCCCGGTATCGGTCTAGCACAGATACGCAGTATTTT. Translating it yields CASSPRYRSSTDTQYF.

The chain couples TRBV3-1 (or the pseudogene TRBV3-2) to TRBJ1-6; D is possibly TRBD1 (6 bases). Germline V gene lookup returns CDR1 LGHDT and CDR2 YNNKEL (reference sequence). The V and J ends lost 3 bases and 8 bases respectively, with 11 bases between them. The CDR3 spans 14 residues. This CDR3 is CASSQVYRDSPLHF. In DNA form, the CDR3 reads TGTGCCAGCAGCCAGGTCTACAGGGATTCACCCCTCCACTTT.

This clone was observed a single time. Other nucleotide sequences in the sample specify the same CDR3. The J gene is TRBJ1-2, the V gene TRBV5-1; D gene uncertain. Trimming removed 0 bases at V and 4 bases at J, with 7 bases between. The CDR3 consists of 13 residues. CDR1 and CDR2 from the germline V gene are SGHRS and YFSETQ. In DNA, the CDR3 is TGCGCCAGCAGCTTGGGACAAAGCTATGGCTACACCTTC. Translation gives CASSLGQSYGYTF.